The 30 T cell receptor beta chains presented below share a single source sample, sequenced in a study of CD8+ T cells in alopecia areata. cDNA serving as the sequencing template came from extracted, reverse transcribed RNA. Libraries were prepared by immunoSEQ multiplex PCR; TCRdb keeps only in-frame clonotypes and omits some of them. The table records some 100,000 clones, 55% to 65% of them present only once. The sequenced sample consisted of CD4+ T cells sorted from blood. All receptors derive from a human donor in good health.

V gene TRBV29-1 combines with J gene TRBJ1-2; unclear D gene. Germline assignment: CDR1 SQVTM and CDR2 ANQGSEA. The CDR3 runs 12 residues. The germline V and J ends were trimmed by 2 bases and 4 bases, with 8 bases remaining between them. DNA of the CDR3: TGCAGCGTTGAACAGACACGCTATGGCTACACCTTC. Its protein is CSVEQTRYGYTF.

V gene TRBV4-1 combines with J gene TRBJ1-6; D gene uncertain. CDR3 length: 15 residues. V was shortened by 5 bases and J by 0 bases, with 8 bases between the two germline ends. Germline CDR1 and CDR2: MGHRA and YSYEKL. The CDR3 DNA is TGCGCCAGCAGCTATACAAGCTCCTATAATTCACCCCTCCACTTT. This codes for CASSYTSSYNSPLHF.

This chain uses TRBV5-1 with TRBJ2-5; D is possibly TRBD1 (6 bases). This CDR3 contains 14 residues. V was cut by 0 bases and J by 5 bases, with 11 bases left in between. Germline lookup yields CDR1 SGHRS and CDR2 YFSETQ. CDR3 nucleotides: TGCGCCAGCAGCTTGGGAACAGGGTTGGAGACCCAGTACTTC. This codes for CASSLGTGLETQYF.

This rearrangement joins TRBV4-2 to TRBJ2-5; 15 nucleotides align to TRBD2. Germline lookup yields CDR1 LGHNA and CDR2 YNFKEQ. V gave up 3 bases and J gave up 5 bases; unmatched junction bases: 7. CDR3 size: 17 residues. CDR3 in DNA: TGTGCCAGCAGCCAGAGGACTAGCGGGGGGGTAGGGGAGACCCAGTACTTC. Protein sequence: CASSQRTSGGVGETQYF.

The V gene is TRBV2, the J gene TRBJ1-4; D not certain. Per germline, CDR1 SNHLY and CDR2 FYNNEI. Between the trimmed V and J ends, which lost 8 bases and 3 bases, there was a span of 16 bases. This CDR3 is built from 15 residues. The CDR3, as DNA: TGTGCCAGCGGCGCCGTTCGCGAGCCTAATGAAAAACTGTTTTTT. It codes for CASGAVREPNEKLFF.

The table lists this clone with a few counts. Written as DNA, the CDR3 is TGTGCCATCAGTGAGTCGAAACTTAGCTATGGCTACACCTTC. As protein: CAISESKLSYGYTF. The chain has TRBV10-3 and TRBJ1-2, with D unclear. The germline V gene encodes CDR1 ENHRY and CDR2 SYGVKD. The CDR3 has 14 amino acids. The germline V and J ends were trimmed by 0 bases and 4 bases, with 9 bases remaining between them.

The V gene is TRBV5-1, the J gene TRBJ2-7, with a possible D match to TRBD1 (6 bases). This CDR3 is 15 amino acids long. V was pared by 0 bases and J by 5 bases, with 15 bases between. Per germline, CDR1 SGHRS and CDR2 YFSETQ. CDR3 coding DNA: TGCGCCAGCAGCTTGGTCTCCGGGACAAACCACGAGCAGTACTTC. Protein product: CASSLVSGTNHEQYF. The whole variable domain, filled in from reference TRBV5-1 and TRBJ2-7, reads KAGVTQTPRYLIKTRGQQVTLSCSPISGHRSVSWYQQTPGQGLQFLFEYFSETQRNKGNFPGRFSGRQFSNSRSEMNVSTLELGDSALYLCASSLVSGTNHEQYFGPGTRLTVT.

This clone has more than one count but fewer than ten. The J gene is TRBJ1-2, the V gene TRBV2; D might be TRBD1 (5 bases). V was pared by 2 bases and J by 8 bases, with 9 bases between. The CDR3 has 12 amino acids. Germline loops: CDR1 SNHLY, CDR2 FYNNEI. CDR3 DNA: TGTGCCAGCAGTGAACAGGGTGACGGCTACACCTTC. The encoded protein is CASSEQGDGYTF.

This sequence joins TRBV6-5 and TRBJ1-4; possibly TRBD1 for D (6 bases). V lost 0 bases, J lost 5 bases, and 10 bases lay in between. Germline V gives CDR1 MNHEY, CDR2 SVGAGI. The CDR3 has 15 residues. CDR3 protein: CASSYSQGLNEKLFF. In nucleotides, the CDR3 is TGTGCCAGCAGTTACTCACAGGGACTGAATGAAAAACTGTTTTTT.

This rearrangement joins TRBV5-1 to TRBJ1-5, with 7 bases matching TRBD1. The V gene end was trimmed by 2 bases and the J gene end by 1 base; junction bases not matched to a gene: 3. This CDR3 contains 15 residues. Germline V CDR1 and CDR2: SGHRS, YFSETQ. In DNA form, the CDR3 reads TGCGCCAGCAGCTTAACGACAGGGAGCAATCAGCCCCAGCATTTT. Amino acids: CASSLTTGSNQPQHF.

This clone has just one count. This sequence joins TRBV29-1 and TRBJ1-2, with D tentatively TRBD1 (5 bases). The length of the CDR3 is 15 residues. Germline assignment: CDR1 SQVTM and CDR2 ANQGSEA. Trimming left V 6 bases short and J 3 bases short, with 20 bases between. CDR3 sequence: CSVLKRGGMDYGYTF. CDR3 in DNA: TGCAGCGTCTTAAAACGGGGCGGCATGGACTATGGCTACACCTTC.

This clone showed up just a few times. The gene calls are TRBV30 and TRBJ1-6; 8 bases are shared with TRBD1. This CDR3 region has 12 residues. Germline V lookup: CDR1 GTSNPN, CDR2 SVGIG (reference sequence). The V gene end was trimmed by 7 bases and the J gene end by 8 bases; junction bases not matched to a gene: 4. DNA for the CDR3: TGTGCCTCGGGACAGGAGGATTCACCCCTCCACTTT. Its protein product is CASGQEDSPLHF. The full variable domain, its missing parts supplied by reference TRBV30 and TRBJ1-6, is SQTIHQWPATLVQPVGSPLSLECTVEGTSNPNLYWYRQAAGRGLQLLFYSVGIGQISSEVPQNLSASRPQDRQFILSSKKLLLSDSGFYLCASGQEDSPLHFGNGTRLTVT.

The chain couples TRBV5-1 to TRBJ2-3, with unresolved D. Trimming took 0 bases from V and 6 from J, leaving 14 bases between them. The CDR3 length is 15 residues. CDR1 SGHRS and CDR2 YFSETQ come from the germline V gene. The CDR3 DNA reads TGCGCCAGCAGCTTGGTAGGCAGGTCGGAGGATACGCAGTATTTT. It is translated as CASSLVGRSEDTQYF.

The CDR3 DNA sequence: TGCAGCGCTCGGACAGGAGACACTGAAGCTTTCTTT. As protein: CSARTGDTEAFF. V gene TRBV29-1 combines with J gene TRBJ1-1; the match to TRBD1 covers 7 bases. Germline assignment: CDR1 SQVTM and CDR2 ANQGSEA. After removal of 7 bases from V and 3 bases from J, the junction contained 5 bases not matched to a gene. The CDR3 extends over 12 amino acids. The full variable domain, completed using reference TRBV29-1 and TRBJ1-1, is SAVISQKPSRDICQRGTSLTIQCQVDSQVTMMFWYRQQPGQSLTLIATANQGSEATYESGFVIDKFPISRPNLTFSTLTVSNMSPEDSSIYLCSARTGDTEAFFGQGTRLTVV.

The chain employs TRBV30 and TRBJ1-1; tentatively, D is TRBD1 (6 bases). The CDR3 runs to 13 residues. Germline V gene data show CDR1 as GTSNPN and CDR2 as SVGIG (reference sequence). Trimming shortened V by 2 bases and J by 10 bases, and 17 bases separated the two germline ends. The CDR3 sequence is CAWSRGAEGGAFF. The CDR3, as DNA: TGTGCCTGGAGTAGGGGGGCCGAAGGGGGAGCTTTCTTT.

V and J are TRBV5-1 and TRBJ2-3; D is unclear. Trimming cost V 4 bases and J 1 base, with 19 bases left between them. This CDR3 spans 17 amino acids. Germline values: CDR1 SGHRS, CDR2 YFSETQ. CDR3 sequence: CASSPSGPPKGTDTQYF. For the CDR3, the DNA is TGCGCCAGCAGCCCCTCGGGCCCTCCGAAGGGCACAGATACGCAGTATTTT.

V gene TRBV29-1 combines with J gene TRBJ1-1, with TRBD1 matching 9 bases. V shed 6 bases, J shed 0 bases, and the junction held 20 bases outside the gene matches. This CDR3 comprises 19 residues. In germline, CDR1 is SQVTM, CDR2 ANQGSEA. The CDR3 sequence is CSVEDRGKGRGGMNTEAFF. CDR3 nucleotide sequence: TGCAGCGTCGAGGACAGGGGAAAAGGTCGGGGTGGTATGAACACTGAAGCTTTCTTT.

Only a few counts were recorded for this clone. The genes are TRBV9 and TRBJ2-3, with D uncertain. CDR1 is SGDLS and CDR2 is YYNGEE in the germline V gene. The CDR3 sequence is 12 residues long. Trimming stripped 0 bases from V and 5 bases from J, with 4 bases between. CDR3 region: CASSVGEDTQYF. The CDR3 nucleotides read TGTGCCAGCAGCGTAGGGGAAGATACGCAGTATTTT. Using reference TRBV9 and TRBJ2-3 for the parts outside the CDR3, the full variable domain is DSGVTQTPKHLITATGQRVTLRCSPRSGDLSVYWYQQSLDQGLQFLIQYYNGEERAKGNILERFSAQQFPDLHSELNLSSLELGDSALYFCASSVGEDTQYFGPGTRLTVL.

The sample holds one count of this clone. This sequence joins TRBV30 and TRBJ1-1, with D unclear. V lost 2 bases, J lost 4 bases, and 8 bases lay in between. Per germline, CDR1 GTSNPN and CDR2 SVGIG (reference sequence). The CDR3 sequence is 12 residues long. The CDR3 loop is CAWSLDLTEAFF. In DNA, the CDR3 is TGTGCCTGGAGTCTGGACCTCACTGAAGCTTTCTTT.

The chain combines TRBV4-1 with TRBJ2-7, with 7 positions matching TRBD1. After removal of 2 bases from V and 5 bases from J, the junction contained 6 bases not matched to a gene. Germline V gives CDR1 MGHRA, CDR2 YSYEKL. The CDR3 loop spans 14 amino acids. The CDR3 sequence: CASSQSGTDNEQYF. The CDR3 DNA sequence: TGCGCCAGCAGCCAATCCGGGACAGACAACGAGCAGTACTTC.

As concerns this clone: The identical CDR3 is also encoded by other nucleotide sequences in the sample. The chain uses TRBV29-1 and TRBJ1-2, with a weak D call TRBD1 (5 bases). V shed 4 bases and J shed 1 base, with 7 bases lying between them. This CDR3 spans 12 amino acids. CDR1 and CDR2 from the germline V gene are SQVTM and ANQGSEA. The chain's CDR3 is CSVGDSNYGYTF. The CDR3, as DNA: TGCAGCGTTGGAGACAGTAACTATGGCTACACCTTC.

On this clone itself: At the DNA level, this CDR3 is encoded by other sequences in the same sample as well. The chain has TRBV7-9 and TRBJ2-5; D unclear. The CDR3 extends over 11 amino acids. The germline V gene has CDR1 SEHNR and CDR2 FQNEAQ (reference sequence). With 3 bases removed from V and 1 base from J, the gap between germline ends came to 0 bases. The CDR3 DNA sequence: TGTGCCAGCAGCTTCCAAGAGACCCAGTACTTC. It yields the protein CASSFQETQYF.

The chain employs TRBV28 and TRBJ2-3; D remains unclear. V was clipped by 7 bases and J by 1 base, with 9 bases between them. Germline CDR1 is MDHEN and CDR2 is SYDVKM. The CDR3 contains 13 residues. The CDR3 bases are TGTGCCAGCATGCCCCCAGGCACAGATACGCAGTATTTT. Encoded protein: CASMPPGTDTQYF.

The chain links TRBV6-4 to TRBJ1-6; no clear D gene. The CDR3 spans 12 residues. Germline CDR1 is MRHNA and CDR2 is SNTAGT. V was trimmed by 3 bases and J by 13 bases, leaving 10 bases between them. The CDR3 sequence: CASSDGLLPLHF. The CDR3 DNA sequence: TGTGCCAGCAGTGATGGACTCCTGCCCCTCCACTTT.

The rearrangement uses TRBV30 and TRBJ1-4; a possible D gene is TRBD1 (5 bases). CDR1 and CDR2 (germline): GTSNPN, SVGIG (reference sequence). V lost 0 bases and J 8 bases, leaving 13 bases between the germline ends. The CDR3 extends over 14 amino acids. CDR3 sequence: CAWSVDTGIEKLFF. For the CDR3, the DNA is TGTGCCTGGAGTGTAGATACAGGAATCGAAAAACTGTTTTTT.

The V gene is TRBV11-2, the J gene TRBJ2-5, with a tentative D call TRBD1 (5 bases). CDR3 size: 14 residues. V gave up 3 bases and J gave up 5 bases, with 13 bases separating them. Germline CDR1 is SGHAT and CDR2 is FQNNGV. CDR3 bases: TGTGCCAGCAGCTTTGGGGCCCGCCGGGAGACCCAGTACTTC. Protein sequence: CASSFGARRETQYF.

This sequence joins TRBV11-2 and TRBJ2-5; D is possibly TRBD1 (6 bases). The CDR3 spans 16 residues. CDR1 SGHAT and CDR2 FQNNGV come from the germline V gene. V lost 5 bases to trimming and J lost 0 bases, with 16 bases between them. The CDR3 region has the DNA TGTGCCAGCAGCCAGGGGCACCGGGGTGACCAAGAGACCCAGTACTTC. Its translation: CASSQGHRGDQETQYF. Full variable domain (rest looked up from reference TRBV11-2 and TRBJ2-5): EAGVAQSPRYKIIEKRQSVAFWCNPISGHATLYWYQQILGQGPKLLIQFQNNGVVDDSQLPKDRFSAERLKGVDSTLKIQPAKLEDSAVYLCASSQGHRGDQETQYFGPGTRLLVL.

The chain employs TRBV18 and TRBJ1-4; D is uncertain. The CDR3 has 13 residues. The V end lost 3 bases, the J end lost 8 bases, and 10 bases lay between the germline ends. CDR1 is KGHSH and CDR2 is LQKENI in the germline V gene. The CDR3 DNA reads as TGTGCCAGCTCACCCGGCGGGCGGGAAAAACTGTTTTTT. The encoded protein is CASSPGGREKLFF.

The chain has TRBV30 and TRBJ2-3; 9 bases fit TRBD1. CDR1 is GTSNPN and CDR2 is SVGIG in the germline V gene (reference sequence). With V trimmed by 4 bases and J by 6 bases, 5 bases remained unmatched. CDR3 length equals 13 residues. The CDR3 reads CAWTTGGKDTQYF. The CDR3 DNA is TGTGCCTGGACGACAGGGGGAAAGGATACGCAGTATTTT.

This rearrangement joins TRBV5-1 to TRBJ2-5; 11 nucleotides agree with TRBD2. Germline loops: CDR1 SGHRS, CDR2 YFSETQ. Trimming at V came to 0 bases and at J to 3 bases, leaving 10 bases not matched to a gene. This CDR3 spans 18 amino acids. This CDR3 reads CASSLAVAGGPREETQYF. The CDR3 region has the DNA TGCGCCAGCAGCTTGGCCGTAGCGGGGGGGCCAAGAGAAGAGACCCAGTACTTC.